Following are 2 T cell receptor beta chains from one sample sequenced in a study of blood T cell repertoires in COVID-19. Assay: immunoSEQ multiplex PCR; the TCRdb copy retains only in-frame clones and omits some. The repertoire holds roughly 240,000 clones, with roughly 88% as singletons. The sequenced sample consisted of PBMCs or T cells enriched from blood (not recorded which). The receptors here all came from a woman in her forties or fifties who had recovered from COVID-19.

The CDR3 spells CASSYGTGTYGYTF. DNA of the CDR3: TGTGCCAGCAGTTACGGGACAGGAACCTATGGCTACACCTTC. The chain links TRBV6-5 to TRBJ1-2; 8 positions match TRBD1. Trimming cost V 2 bases and J 4 bases; bases outside gene matches: 3. The CDR3 runs 14 residues. The germline V gene has CDR1 MNHEY and CDR2 SVGAGI.

This clone was seen only a few times. The chain uses TRBV3-1 (or the pseudogene TRBV3-2) and TRBJ1-2; D call uncertain. Germline CDR1 reads LGHDT; CDR2 reads YNNKEL (reference sequence). V shed 2 bases and J shed 0 bases, with 19 bases lying between them. The CDR3 runs 18 residues. The DNA for the CDR3 is TGTGCCAGCAGCCAAAGGGAGCAGATTGGGCTTTCTAACTATGGCTACACCTTC. Translation gives CASSQREQIGLSNYGYTF.